The clone carrying this T cell receptor beta chain showed up just once. Losses at the gene ends were 2 bases for V and 7 bases for J; bases not matched to a gene: 12. The CDR3 loop spans 15 amino acids. Germline loops: CDR1 DFQATT, CDR2 SNEGSKA (reference sequence). The data were taken from a study of T cells in Graves' hyperthyroidism and ophthalmopathy. Researchers amplified the TCR beta CDR3 regions from RNA transcripts. The TCR CDR3 first-round RT-PCR relied on the HTBI primer set. From the multiplex PCR reads, TCRdb called clonotypes with MiXCR, one entry per CDR3 protein. This table holds about 580,000 distinct CDR3 sequences, under 60% found once.

V is TRBV20-1 and J is TRBJ2-7; TRBD2 aligns across 9 bases. The sequenced material came from peripheral blood or thyroid tissue (not recorded which). This TCR derives from a woman under 30 with Graves' hyperthyroidism. CDR3 sequence reads: CSARLAGAWDNEQYF. DNA for the CDR3: TGCAGTGCTAGATTAGCGGGAGCGTGGGACAATGAGCAGTACTTC.